A single sample is the source of the 12 T cell receptor beta chains below, sequenced in a study of type 1 regulatory T cells. TCRdb independently ran MiXCR on the reads; one entry per CDR3 protein. This sample carries approximately 72,000 distinct CDR3 sequences, 63% of them seen once, and the ten largest clones take 7.6%. Their recognized antigens are unknown. The specimen sequenced was cultured T cells, either the whole culture or a sorted T cell fraction (not recorded which). Subset reported: Tr1-enriched cell product generated in vitro against host alloantigens. The receptors were gathered from a human donor in good health.

The rearrangement joins TRBV7-9 to TRBJ2-5; D tentatively fits TRBD1 or TRBD2 (5 bases each). From germline, CDR1 is SEHNR and CDR2 FQNEAQ (reference sequence). The CDR3 totals 12 residues. The V gene lost 8 bases and the J gene lost 1 base, with 8 bases spanning the gap. The CDR3 is CASSGPQETQYF. DNA of the CDR3: TGTGCCAGCTCGGGGCCCCAAGAGACCCAGTACTTC.

This chain links TRBV18 with TRBJ1-1; D perhaps matches TRBD1 (6 bases). Trimming stripped 4 bases from V and 2 bases from J, with 11 bases between. CDR1 is KGHSH, CDR2 LQKENI, per germline. CDR3 length: 14 amino acids. CDR3 region: CASSLTGVNTEAFF. In DNA, the CDR3 is TGTGCCAGCTCACTGACAGGCGTAAACACTGAAGCTTTCTTT. The full variable domain, rest sourced from reference TRBV18 and TRBJ1-1, is NAGVMQNPRHLVRRRGQEARLRCSPMKGHSHVYWYRQLPEEGLKFMVYLQKENIIDESGMPKERFSAEFPKEGPSILRIQQVVRGDSAAYFCASSLTGVNTEAFFGQGTRLTVV.

This clonotype was detected a few times. CDR3 bases: TGCGCCAGCAGCTTGGGGCAGGGGGAATATGGCTACACCTTC. It specifies CASSLGQGEYGYTF. The chain recombines TRBV5-1 with TRBJ1-2, with TRBD1 matching 7 bases. V dropped 0 bases and J dropped 5; count of bases not matched to a gene: 4. Germline CDR1 reads SGHRS; CDR2 reads YFSETQ. The CDR3 contains 14 residues.

There are a few counts of this clonotype. The chain carries TRBV12-3 or TRBV12-4 and TRBJ1-5; a weak D match, TRBD1 (5 bases). This CDR3 has 15 residues. V gave up 5 bases and J gave up 7 bases, with 18 bases separating them. CDR3 nucleotides: TGTGCCAGCAGTCGAGGTCCCGGGGGTGTGCAGCCCCAGCATTTT. Its protein is CASSRGPGGVQPQHF.

The J gene is TRBJ2-1, the V gene TRBV5-8, with D possibly TRBD2 on 5 matching bases. With 6 bases removed from V and 7 bases from J, the gap between germline ends came to 17 bases. The CDR3 has 14 amino acids. Per the germline V gene, CDR1 is SGHTS and CDR2 is YDEGEE. CDR3 coding DNA: TGTGCCAGCACACAACTAGTGGGTACGAATGAGCAGTTCTTC. This sequence encodes CASTQLVGTNEQFF.

Worth noting for this clonotype: One end of the junction varies from germline; a read error may be responsible. The V gene is TRBV28, the J gene TRBJ1-5; D call uncertain. Per the germline V gene, CDR1 is MDHEN and CDR2 is SYDVKM. The CDR3 has 15 amino acids. The CDR3 region is CASSFLTSSDQPQHF. The DNA for the CDR3 is TGTGCCAGCAGTTTTTTGACTTCTAGCGATCAGCCCCAGCATTTT.

The CDR3 DNA reads TGCGCCAGCAGCTCCAAGCCCCGGGGTATTCTCTACAATGAGCAGTTCTTC. Amino acids: CASSSKPRGILYNEQFF. The chain is built from TRBV5-1 and TRBJ2-1, with a possible D match to TRBD2 (5 bases). There are 17 residues in the CDR3. Germline CDR1 is SGHRS and CDR2 is YFSETQ. Trimming cost V 3 bases and J 3 bases, with 19 bases left between them. Full variable domain (missing parts from reference TRBV5-1 and TRBJ2-1): KAGVTQTPRYLIKTRGQQVTLSCSPISGHRSVSWYQQTPGQGLQFLFEYFSETQRNKGNFPGRFSGRQFSNSRSEMNVSTLELGDSALYLCASSSKPRGILYNEQFFGPGTRLTVL.

The rearrangement links TRBV6-5 to TRBJ1-3; perhaps TRBD1 as D (5 bases). V lost 5 bases to trimming and J lost 1 base, with 12 bases between them. This CDR3 region has 15 residues. Per the germline V gene, CDR1 is MNHEY and CDR2 is SVGAGI. CDR3 loop: CASSLDTSSGNTIYF. The CDR3 DNA sequence: TGTGCCAGCAGTCTGGACACGTCTTCTGGAAACACCATATATTTT.

CDR3 coding DNA: TGTGCCAGCAGACCGGACAGGCGCTCTGGAAACACCATATATTTT. Translated, it gives CASRPDRRSGNTIYF. The rearrangement joins TRBV7-8 to TRBJ1-3; 7 nucleotides align to TRBD1. The ends lost 6 bases at V and 0 bases at J; junction bases unmatched: 5. The CDR3 is 15 amino acids. In germline, CDR1 is SGHVS, CDR2 FQNEAQ.

This clonotype has a handful of counts. The V gene is TRBV19, the J gene TRBJ2-6, with D possibly being TRBD2 (6 bases). V lost 9 bases to trimming and J lost 0 bases, with 12 bases between them. CDR3 length: 15 residues. In germline, CDR1 is LNHDA, CDR2 SQIVND (reference sequence). Here the CDR3 DNA reads TGTGCCAGCCGGGACGGGAGCTCTGGGGCCAACGTCCTGACTTTC. Residues: CASRDGSSGANVLTF.

This clonotype was counted once. The chain couples TRBV20-1 to TRBJ2-3, with 7 bases aligning to TRBD2. Unmatched junction bases numbered 11, after V lost 6 bases and J lost 2 bases. The CDR3 is 15 amino acids. Germline V CDR1 and CDR2: DFQATT, SNEGSKA (reference sequence). CDR3 loop: CSAQRLRGDTDTQYF. CDR3 nucleotides: TGCAGTGCGCAGAGGCTTCGGGGGGACACAGATACGCAGTATTTT.

The chain couples TRBV5-1 to TRBJ2-5; 7 bases are shared with TRBD1. Trimming cost V 3 bases and J 5 bases; bases outside gene matches: 4. Looked up from germline, CDR1 is SGHRS and CDR2 is YFSETQ. The CDR3 extends over 13 amino acids. CDR3 protein: CASSSQGSETQYF. In DNA form, the CDR3 reads TGCGCCAGCAGCTCACAGGGGTCGGAGACCCAGTACTTC.